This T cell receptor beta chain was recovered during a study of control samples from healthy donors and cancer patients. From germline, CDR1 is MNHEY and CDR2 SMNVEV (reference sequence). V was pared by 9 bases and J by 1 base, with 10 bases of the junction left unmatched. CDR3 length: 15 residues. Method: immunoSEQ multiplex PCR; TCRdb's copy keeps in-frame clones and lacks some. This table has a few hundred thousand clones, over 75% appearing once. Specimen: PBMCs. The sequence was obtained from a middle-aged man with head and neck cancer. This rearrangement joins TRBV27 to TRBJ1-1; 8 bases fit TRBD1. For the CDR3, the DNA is TGTGCCAGTAAATTGCGGGACAGGCCGAACACTGAAGCTTTCTTT. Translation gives CASKLRDRPNTEAFF.